This T cell receptor (beta chain) was observed in a study of naive and memory T cell subsets. Whole-study results and caveats: Both skin biopsy types reportedly yielded TCRs, tuberculin sites far more.

Details on this clonotype: The antigen is undetermined.

Treatment meaning: skin biopsy from PPD injection site in Mantoux-positive individual. The library had UMIs added by 3' ligation of an oligonucleotide to TCR cDNA. Individuals with a positive Mantoux test gave biopsies from PPD-injected skin. Amplification of ligated cDNA took four PCR rounds with SP2 and nested alpha and beta constant primers. Reverse transcription of blood and skin TCR RNA was primed at alpha and beta constant regions. TCRdb itself ran the UMI-ligation and nested PCR reads through MiXCR, one entry per CDR3 protein. The sample contains approximately 37,000 distinct CDR3 sequences, roughly 9.6% of which appear only once. The CDR3 totals 13 residues. The germline CDR1 and CDR2 sequences are ENHRY and SYGVKD. V lost 10 bases and J lost 0, with 10 bases in between.

This sample comprised skin, obtained from a tuberculin skin test site. The chain links TRBV10-3 to TRBJ2-1; D is ambiguous. The receptor's source is an adult in good health. The CDR3 DNA is TGTGCCACCACGGGCTACTCCTACAATGAGCAGTTCTTC. This codes for CATTGYSYNEQFF.